This entry features one TCR beta chain sequence. The target of this receptor is not known. Nothing much larger sits one base from this clone, and base qualities are not available. The data are from a study of blood T cell repertoires in COVID-19 (dated by TCRdb to 2018 to 2021). Concerning the study at large: Samples covering the acute and convalescent phases of COVID-19 were provided by collaborators in the United States, Italy and Spain. Where available, HLA class I and class II types were obtained from metadata supplied by the sample provider rather than from assay-based typing. Samples came from the ongoing ImmuneRACE study (first 160 participants) plus 1,254 subjects from 6 global collaborators. Subjects who had been exposed to COVID-19, were actively infected with it, or had recovered from it provided the deeply sampled blood TCRbeta repertoires that made up the dataset. The sample metadata nearly always contained a de-identified subject ID, COVID-19 status, age in years and sex. The repertoires were released in a freely available public database intended as a resource for research on the immune response to SARS-CoV-2. The prospective study material was composed of cDNA or gDNA derived from T cells, B-cell-depleted T cells, or PBMCs. The research as a whole found: How much clinical and demographic metadata was included differed by source and by participant, and the metadata was provided uncurated.

The immunoSEQ Assay, a bias-controlled multiplex PCR, was used to amplify TCRbeta CDR3 regions from genomic DNA. For the original study's pipeline: Nucleated cell counts per sample were estimated from amplification of reference gene primers within the assay. To quantify the absolute abundance of each unique TCRbeta CDR3 rearrangement, sequence reads were collapsed and filtered. For each sample, productive Simpson clonality was calculated by taking the square root of Simpson's diversity index across productive rearrangements. TCRdb re-hosts the immuneACCESS table, in-frame sequences only. Its copies lack some clones; in the studies checked, an unresolved V gene accounts for under half of them, and the cause for the rest is not known. V, J and clone size are taken as reported in that table, and D and trimming were inferred from the DNA itself. Counted in this sample were about 320,000 clones; 85% of them appeared once. Together, the top ten hold under 2% of the sample.

Participants in the prospective study were enrolled through a virtual design, were aged roughly 18 to 90 years, and lived in under 25 United States geographic areas. To assign participants to cohorts, the prospective study relied on clinical history that participants themselves reported in a screening survey and a study questionnaire. Exposed participants had been in contact with someone with a PCR-confirmed or clinician-diagnosed COVID-19 case within 2 weeks of study entry. Each participant in the prospective study had whole blood, serum and a nasopharyngeal or oropharyngeal swab collected by mobile phlebotomists. Additional blood draws and questionnaires over an approximately 2-month period could optionally be provided by prospective study participants. Before DNA extraction, blood samples from the prospective study were shipped at room temperature or frozen. The CDR3 holds 15 amino acids from the cysteine to the phenylalanine. The CDR3 DNA has 45 bases and is translated from base 1. CDR1 and CDR2 are drawn from the germline V gene: MDHEN, SYDVKM. For this chain, trimming is 6 bases at the V end and 2 bases at the J end, and the number of junction bases without a gene match is 5.

This receptor chain uses TRBV28 and TRBJ1-5; 9 middle bases align to TRBD1. Sequencing was done on a sample of PBMCs or T cells enriched from blood (not recorded which). The sequence came from a young woman who had been exposed to COVID-19. The CDR3 region: CASRGTGRGNQPQHF. The DNA is as follows: TGTGCCAGCAGGGGGACAGGGAGAGGCAATCAGCCCCAGCATTTT.